This T cell receptor beta chain was sequenced for a study of kidney transplant recipient with SARS-CoV-2 infection. Concerning this clonotype: At one end, the junction sequence differs from germline, possibly due to a read error.

Using its own MiXCR run on the reads, TCRdb lists one record per CDR3 protein. There are fewer than 250,000 distinct CDR3 sequences in the sample; less than 35% occur only once, and about 7% lies in the top ten. The material sequenced was a blood sample, taken at baseline and between days 110 and 120 from a kidney transplant recipient. This receptor was obtained from a male patient in his 30s who had COVID-19 and was a kidney transplant recipient. Some T cells may trace back to the graft donor.

This CDR3 is CVTSDLVLAETNEQFF. Here the CDR3 DNA reads TGTGTCACCAGTGATTTGGTACTAGCGGAGACCAATGAGCAGTTCTTC. The chain employs TRBV24-1 and TRBJ2-1, with 8 bases fitting TRBD2. Per germline, CDR1 KGHDR and CDR2 SFDVKD. The CDR3 length is 16 residues.